This entry lists 30 T cell receptor beta chains sequenced from one sample in a study of identical twins. TCRdb used MiXCR to reprocess the 5' RACE reads, holding one entry per CDR3 protein. The repertoire holds about 700,000 distinct CDR3 sequences, with roughly 6.2% as singletons. Specimen: naive T cells sorted from blood. These receptors were collected from a man aged 18 to 30 in good health.

This clonotype was detected ten times or more. The V and J genes are TRBV12-3 or TRBV12-4 and TRBJ2-1; no clear D. CDR3 length: 10 residues. Deletions cut 6 bases from V and 10 bases from J, with 7 bases between. The CDR3, as DNA: TGTGCCAGCAGCCGCAGGGAGCAGTTCTTC. It translates to CASSRREQFF.

This clonotype was seen a handful of times. The chain employs TRBV3-1 and TRBJ2-1; 8 nucleotides line up with TRBD2. Germline loops: CDR1 LGHDT, CDR2 YNNKEL (reference sequence). Losses at the gene ends were 3 bases for V and 5 bases for J; bases not matched to a gene: 6. The CDR3 is 15 amino acids. The CDR3 loop reads CASSQPGLGNNEQFF. Here the CDR3 DNA reads TGTGCCAGCAGCCAGCCGGGACTAGGAAACAATGAGCAGTTCTTC.

This clonotype has at least ten counts. The gene calls are TRBV12-3 or TRBV12-4 and TRBJ2-4; D assignment may be TRBD1 or TRBD2 (5 bases each). Trimming took off 3 bases at V and 11 bases at J, with 17 bases between the two ends. The CDR3 runs 14 residues. CDR3 residues: CASSLGRRYGLQYF. Here the CDR3 DNA reads TGTGCCAGCAGTTTGGGACGGCGATATGGGCTTCAGTACTTC.

V gene TRBV27 combines with J gene TRBJ1-3; D is unclear. With 6 bases removed from V and 0 bases from J, the gap between germline ends came to 9 bases. This CDR3 comprises 14 residues. Germline V gene sequence: CDR1 MNHEY, CDR2 SMNVEV (reference sequence). The CDR3 coding sequence is TGTGCCAGCAGATCCGACACCTCTGGAAACACCATATATTTT. As protein: CASRSDTSGNTIYF.

V and J are TRBV5-1 and TRBJ1-1; 9 positions agree with TRBD1. The CDR3 runs 15 residues. After removal of 4 bases from V and 1 base from J, the junction contained 5 bases not matched to a gene. Germline CDR1 SGHRS, CDR2 YFSETQ. Here the CDR3 reads CASSDTGGKNTEAFF. The CDR3, as DNA: TGCGCCAGCAGCGACACAGGGGGCAAGAACACTGAAGCTTTCTTT.

The CDR3 DNA sequence: TGCAGTGCTAGACCGGGAACGGGCGAGCAGTACTTC. Protein product: CSARPGTGEQYF. The chain recombines TRBV20-1 with TRBJ2-7; tentatively, D is TRBD2 (5 bases). Trimming cost V 2 bases and J 6 bases, with 11 bases left between them. Germline values: CDR1 DFQATT, CDR2 SNEGSKA (reference sequence). This CDR3 is 12 amino acids long.

This clonotype was observed at least ten times. This sequence joins TRBV12-3 or TRBV12-4 and TRBJ1-3; the match to TRBD1 covers 8 bases. J was trimmed by 2 bases and V by 0 bases; bases with no gene match: 3. The CDR3 sequence is 16 residues long. The CDR3: CASSLADRVTGNTIYF. Written as DNA, the CDR3 is TGTGCCAGCAGTTTAGCGGACAGGGTTACTGGAAACACCATATATTTT.

A few counts support this clonotype. V usage is TRBV4-1 and J usage is TRBJ2-7; D uncertain. This CDR3 comprises 14 residues. The germline V and J ends were trimmed by 0 bases and 1 base, with 7 bases remaining between them. The germline gives CDR1 MGHRA, CDR2 YSYEKL. DNA of the CDR3: TGCGCCAGCAGCCAAGATCGGAGATCCTACGAGCAGTACGTC. It yields the protein CASSQDRRSYEQYV.

V usage is TRBV24-1 and J usage is TRBJ2-5; the D gene could be TRBD1 or TRBD2 (5 bases each). Trimming pared 5 bases from V and 1 base from J, leaving 10 bases between. This CDR3 spans 14 amino acids. CDR1 KGHDR and CDR2 SFDVKD come from the germline V gene. The CDR3 DNA follows: TGTGCCACCAGTGGAACGGGACCCCAAGAGACCCAGTACTTC. Its translation is CATSGTGPQETQYF.

This sequence joins TRBV19 and TRBJ2-1, with D uncertain. The CDR3 is made up of 13 amino acids. The germline V gene encodes CDR1 LNHDA and CDR2 SQIVND (reference sequence). Between the trimmed V and J ends, which lost 0 bases and 7 bases, there was a span of 7 bases. DNA of the CDR3: TGTGCCAGTAGTATAGACGGTGGGAATGAGCAGTTCTTC. Translation gives CASSIDGGNEQFF.

This clonotype was picked up one time. The chain carries TRBV20-1 and TRBJ2-5, with D unclear. The germline V gene encodes CDR1 DFQATT and CDR2 SNEGSKA (reference sequence). Trimming pared 3 bases from V and 0 bases from J, leaving 14 bases between. This CDR3 spans 15 amino acids. The CDR3 region is CSARDPGRHQETQYF. CDR3 DNA sequence: TGCAGTGCTAGGGATCCGGGCAGGCACCAAGAGACCCAGTACTTC.

This clonotype was seen many times. The rearrangement links TRBV4-1 to TRBJ1-4; no definite D call. From germline, CDR1 is MGHRA and CDR2 YSYEKL. The CDR3 is 13 amino acids. V lost 6 bases and J 5 bases, leaving 10 bases between the germline ends. This CDR3 reads CASRDSINEKLFF. Written as DNA, the CDR3 is TGCGCCAGCAGGGACTCAATAAATGAAAAACTGTTTTTT.

This clonotype was detected many times. The V gene is TRBV15, the J gene TRBJ2-1, with 7 bases aligning to TRBD2. V trimming: 2 bases; J trimming: 4 bases; junction bases outside the gene matches: 5. Germline V gene sequence: CDR1 LNHNV, CDR2 YYDKDF (reference sequence). The CDR3 is 15 amino acids. For the CDR3, the DNA is TGTGCCACCAGCAGAACAGCGGGAAGGTACAATGAGCAGTTCTTC. Translating it yields CATSRTAGRYNEQFF.

Only a few counts were recorded for this clonotype. V gene TRBV4-2 combines with J gene TRBJ2-5; TRBD2 matches at 9 bases. The CDR3 contains 17 residues. V trimming: 0 bases; J trimming: 0 bases; junction bases outside the gene matches: 5. Looked up from germline, CDR1 is LGHNA and CDR2 is YNFKEQ. The CDR3 DNA follows: TGTGCCAGCAGCCAAGATGTGCCTAGCGGGAACCAAGAGACCCAGTACTTC. This gives the protein CASSQDVPSGNQETQYF.

This clonotype was counted ten times or more. The chain is built from TRBV5-1 and TRBJ2-1; 8 bases align to TRBD1. The CDR3 runs to 15 residues. J lost 13 bases, V lost 4 bases, and 16 bases had no gene match. The V gene's germline CDR1 is SGHRS and CDR2 YFSETQ. The CDR3 nucleotides read TGCGCCAGCAGCGTATACAGGGGGTTCGATTTAATTCAGTTCTTC. Translation gives CASSVYRGFDLIQFF.

In its sample, this clonotype was seen a few times. The chain recombines TRBV4-1 with TRBJ2-1, with 9 bases that match TRBD1. In germline, CDR1 is MGHRA, CDR2 YSYEKL. The V and J ends lost 6 bases and 4 bases, in that order; junction bases with no gene match: 7. This CDR3 is 15 amino acids long. The CDR3 loop reads CASRARDREYNEQFF. CDR3 DNA sequence: TGCGCCAGCAGGGCACGGGACAGGGAATACAATGAGCAGTTCTTC.

This clonotype was seen repeatedly, ten times or more. The chain uses TRBV12-3 or TRBV12-4 and TRBJ1-5; D unresolved. Trimming cost V 3 bases and J 4 bases, with 7 bases left between them. CDR3 length equals 13 residues. DNA of the CDR3: TGTGCCAGCAGTTTTGCAGCGAATCAGCCCCAGCATTTT. It specifies CASSFAANQPQHF.

Only a few counts were recorded for this clonotype. The V call is TRBV29-1, the J call TRBJ1-4, with unresolved D. CDR1 is SQVTM and CDR2 is ANQGSEA in the germline V gene. The ends were cut back, 4 bases at V and 5 bases at J, with 8 bases in the middle. The CDR3 consists of 12 residues. The DNA for the CDR3 is TGCAGCGTTGTCTTACTAAATGAAAAACTGTTTTTT. Translation gives CSVVLLNEKLFF.

This clonotype was seen more than once but under ten times. The V gene is TRBV7-6, the J gene TRBJ2-7, with TRBD2 matching over 8 bases. V shed 4 bases, J shed 5 bases, and the junction held 7 bases outside the gene matches. Germline V lookup: CDR1 SGHVS, CDR2 FNYEAQ. This CDR3 has 14 residues. The CDR3 is CASSSGGAIHEQYF. The CDR3 DNA follows: TGTGCCAGCAGCTCCGGGGGGGCGATCCACGAGCAGTACTTC.

V usage is TRBV7-2 and J usage is TRBJ2-5, with D possibly TRBD2 on 5 matching bases. The CDR3 extends over 14 amino acids. Trimming shortened V by 2 bases and J by 4 bases, and 11 bases separated the two germline ends. Germline V gives CDR1 SGHTA, CDR2 FQGNSA. In DNA form, the CDR3 reads TGTGCCAGCAGCTTATACCTAGCAACAGAGACCCAGTACTTC. Translated: CASSLYLATETQYF.

V gene TRBV20-1 combines with J gene TRBJ2-2; 7 nucleotides agree with TRBD2. V was clipped by 6 bases and J by 1 base; unmatched bases: 5. This CDR3 is 14 amino acids long. CDR1 and CDR2 (germline): DFQATT, SNEGSKA (reference sequence). CDR3 sequence reads: CSAKGLKNTGELFF. For the CDR3, the DNA is TGCAGTGCGAAGGGACTAAAGAACACCGGGGAGCTGTTTTTT.

This clonotype was counted between two and nine times. The chain employs TRBV7-9 and TRBJ2-3, with D possibly being TRBD2 (5 bases). Germline V gives CDR1 SEHNR, CDR2 FQNEAQ (reference sequence). The CDR3 runs to 13 residues. Deletions cut 6 bases from V and 5 bases from J, with 12 bases between. CDR3 amino acids: CASRSSVEDTQYF. DNA of the CDR3: TGTGCCAGCAGAAGTAGCGTTGAAGATACGCAGTATTTT.

V usage is TRBV20-1 and J usage is TRBJ2-7, with 10 bases fitting TRBD2. CDR1 and CDR2 from the germline V gene are DFQATT and SNEGSKA (reference sequence). There are 15 residues in the CDR3. Trimming at V came to 5 bases and at J to 7 bases, leaving 14 bases not matched to a gene. The CDR3 protein is CSAAPGEREGSEQYF. The CDR3 DNA reads as TGCAGTGCTGCCCCAGGCGAGCGGGAGGGCTCGGAGCAGTACTTC.

This clonotype was counted ten times or more. The chain combines TRBV6-6 with TRBJ2-1; TRBD1 or TRBD2 may be the D gene (5 bases each). Per the germline V gene, CDR1 is MNHNY and CDR2 is SVGAGI (reference sequence). CDR3 length: 12 amino acids. V lost 8 bases to trimming and J lost 6 bases, with 11 bases between them. The CDR3 DNA follows: TGTGCCAGCTGCCCCGGGGCCAATGAGCAGTTCTTC. Protein: CASCPGANEQFF.

This chain links TRBV5-5 with TRBJ2-2, with 11 bases identical to TRBD2. CDR1 is SGHKS, CDR2 YYEKEE, per germline (reference sequence). The CDR3 is made up of 16 amino acids. V gave up 1 base and J gave up 3 bases; unmatched junction bases: 2. CDR3 amino acids: CASSLIAGGYTGELFF. The DNA for the CDR3 is TGTGCCAGCAGCTTGATAGCGGGAGGGTACACCGGGGAGCTGTTTTTT.

This clonotype was seen a few times. V is TRBV3-1 and J is TRBJ2-1; 7 positions agree with TRBD2. With 0 bases clipped from V and 3 bases from J, the junction kept 5 bases outside the gene matches. Germline CDR1 and CDR2: LGHDT and YNNKEL (reference sequence). CDR3 size: 16 residues. This chain's CDR3 is CASSQDVLANYNEQFF. DNA for the CDR3: TGTGCCAGCAGCCAAGATGTACTAGCGAACTACAATGAGCAGTTCTTC.

At least ten counts were recorded for this clonotype. This rearrangement joins TRBV12-3 or TRBV12-4 to TRBJ1-1; 9 nucleotides align to TRBD1. V lost 4 bases, J lost 6 bases, and 6 bases stayed unmatched. The CDR3 length is 14 residues. The CDR3 protein is CASSWTGEFSEAFF. The CDR3 DNA reads TGTGCCAGCAGTTGGACAGGGGAATTTTCTGAAGCTTTCTTT.

This clonotype was recorded only once. With a much larger clone just one base away, this may be a read error. The chain recombines TRBV20-1 with TRBJ2-7, with 9 bases that match TRBD2. CDR1 and CDR2 from the germline V gene are DFQATT and SNEGSKA (reference sequence). The CDR3 runs to 14 residues. CDR3 in amino acids: CSARVAGGQGEQCF. DNA for the CDR3: TGCAGTGCTAGAGTTGCGGGAGGGCAAGGCGAGCAGTGCTTC.

This clonotype was counted at least ten times. The V and J genes are TRBV12-3 or TRBV12-4 and TRBJ2-1, with D possibly TRBD1 on 5 matching bases. The CDR3 runs to 12 residues. V lost 7 bases and J 9 bases, leaving 13 bases between the germline ends. The DNA for the CDR3 is TGTGCCAGCACCCCAGGGAACCTTGAGCAGTTCTTC. This translates into CASTPGNLEQFF.

There are many counts of this clonotype. This chain links TRBV15 with TRBJ2-7; D might be TRBD1 or TRBD2, each matching 5 bases. V lost 5 bases, J lost 4 bases, and 18 bases lay in between. The CDR3 covers 15 residues. Germline assignment: CDR1 LNHNV and CDR2 YYDKDF (reference sequence). CDR3 sequence (DNA): TGTGCCACCAGCGAGGGGATAGCGTTGATGTACGAGCAGTACGTC. Its protein is CATSEGIALMYEQYV.